This entry concerns a single T cell receptor beta chain. The source of the sample is a study of blood T cell repertoires in COVID-19. About the research overall: The origin of the acute and convalescent COVID-19 samples was the United States, Italy and Spain. T cells, B-cell-depleted T cells, or PBMCs supplied cDNA or gDNA.

The CDR3 runs to 14 residues. CDR1 and CDR2 (germline): LNHDA, SQIVND (reference sequence). V lost 7 bases to trimming and J lost 3 bases, with 13 bases between them. In the study's own analysis: Estimated nucleated cell counts came from reference gene primer amplification. Assay used: immunoSEQ multiplex PCR; TCRdb lists only in-frame clones, some missing. Clonal size and the V and J genes are those of that table, whereas D and trimming came from the DNA. The sample comprises fewer than 500,000 clones, 86% of which are singletons, and about 1.5% rests with the top ten. The rearrangement links TRBV19 to TRBJ2-1; the D gene is possibly TRBD2 (6 bases). This receptor was taken from a woman in her 30s with active or convalescent COVID-19. Sequenced sample: peripheral blood. The CDR3 DNA reads as TGTGCCAGTACGCGGCGGGGACGCTACAATGAGCAGTTCTTC. This sequence encodes CASTRRGRYNEQFF. Full variable domain (rest looked up from reference TRBV19 and TRBJ2-1): DGGITQSPKYLFRKEGQNVTLSCEQNLNHDAMYWYRQDPGQGLRLIYYSQIVNDFQKGDIAEGYSVSREKKESFPLTVTSAQKNPTAFYLCASTRRGRYNEQFFGPGTRLTVL.